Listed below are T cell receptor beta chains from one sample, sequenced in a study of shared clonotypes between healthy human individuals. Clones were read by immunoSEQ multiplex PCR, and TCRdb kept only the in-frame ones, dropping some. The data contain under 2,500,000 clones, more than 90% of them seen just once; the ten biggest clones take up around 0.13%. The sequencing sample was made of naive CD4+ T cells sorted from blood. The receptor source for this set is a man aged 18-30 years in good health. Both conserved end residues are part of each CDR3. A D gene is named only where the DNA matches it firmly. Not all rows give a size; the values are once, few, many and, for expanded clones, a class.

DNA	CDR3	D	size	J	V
TGTGCCAGCAGCGGGTCCCGATCCTACAATGAGCAGTTCTTC	CASSGSRSYNEQFF	NA	NA	TRBJ2-1	TRBV11-3
TGTGCCAGCAGCGCCCCATGGCCGACCAGCTCCTACGAGCAGTACTTC	CASSAPWPTSSYEQYF	NA	once	TRBJ2-7	TRBV13
TGCGCCAGCAGTGAGTCGCTCGGGGAGCTGTTTTTT	CASSESLGELFF	NA	NA	TRBJ2-2	TRBV10-2
TGTGCCAGCAGAGCCATGGGCTACGAGCAGTACTTC	CASRAMGYEQYF	NA	NA	TRBJ2-7	TRBV2
TGTGCCAGCAGCTTAGTGGGTGGGAGACGGGGCAATCAGCCCCAGCATTTT	CASSLVGGRRGNQPQHF	NA	NA	TRBJ1-5	TRBV7-8
TGTGCCAGCAGTTACGAAAGGGCAGATACGCAGTATTTT	CASSYERADTQYF	NA	NA	TRBJ2-3	TRBV6-6
TGTGCCTGCGGGGGTCGAAACTATGGCTACACCTTC	CACGGRNYGYTF	NA	NA	TRBJ1-2	TRBV30
TGTGCCAGCAGCTTAGTGGCGACCTTTGGGACCCAGTACTTC	CASSLVATFGTQYF	NA	NA	TRBJ2-5	TRBV11-2
TGTGCCAGCAGTCCAATCGCCTCTGAGGGGAGCGAGCAGTACTTC	CASSPIASEGSEQYF	NA	NA	TRBJ2-7	TRBV2
TGCGCCAGCAGCCTAGGACAGACGAATGAAAAACTGTTTTTT	CASSLGQTNEKLFF	NA	NA	TRBJ1-4	TRBV4-3
TGTGCCAGCAGCTTTTACAGGAGTTTGAACACCGGGGAGCTGTTTTTT	CASSFYRSLNTGELFF	NA	NA	TRBJ2-2	TRBV11-2
TGTGCCAGCAGCCGAACACACCGCGGGGGAGGAACAGATACGCAGTATTTT	CASSRTHRGGGTDTQYF	TRBD2	NA	TRBJ2-3	TRBV14
TGTGCCAGCAGTCCCCGGGACAGGGGATGGTACGAGCAGTACTTC	CASSPRDRGWYEQYF	TRBD1	once	TRBJ2-7	TRBV28
TGTGCCAGCAGCGTAGACGGGGGGAATCAGCCCCAGCATTTT	CASSVDGGNQPQHF	NA	NA	TRBJ1-5	TRBV6-1
TGCAGCGTTTCGCATAAGGAGGGCTTGCGGCAGTACTTC	CSVSHKEGLRQYF	NA	NA	TRBJ2-7	TRBV29-1
TGTGCCAGCAGCGTAGGGTCAGATTGGACGACAAGAGCTGAAGCTTTCTTT	CASSVGSDWTTRAEAFF	NA	NA	TRBJ1-1	TRBV9
TGTGCCAGCTTTTTGACGCTGCAAATGAACACTGAAGCTTTCTTT	CASFLTLQMNTEAFF	NA	NA	TRBJ1-1	TRBV18
TGTGCCAGCAGCGTAGGGACAGGAAAAGACACTGAAGCTTTCTTT	CASSVGTGKDTEAFF	TRBD1	NA	TRBJ1-1	TRBV9
TGTGCCAGCAGTTTTATTAACACTGAAGCTTTCTTT	CASSFINTEAFF	NA	NA	TRBJ1-1	TRBV2
TGTGCCAGCAGCTTAGGGGGACAGGGTATTGCAGATACGCAGTATTTT	CASSLGGQGIADTQYF	TRBD1	NA	TRBJ2-3	TRBV7-2
TGTGCCAGCTCCAACGGGGGGGTCTCCTACAATGAGCAGTTCTTC	CASSNGGVSYNEQFF	TRBD2	NA	TRBJ2-1	TRBV5-4
TGTGCCAGTAGTATGCGGGGGCTGGGTGAAGCTTTCTTT	CASSMRGLGEAFF	NA	NA	TRBJ1-1	TRBV19
TGCGCCAGCACCCGGGACAGGAATGAAAAACTGTTTTTT	CASTRDRNEKLFF	TRBD1	NA	TRBJ1-4	TRBV5-1
TGTGCCAGCAGCCCACGGCCGGGACAGGATGGCGCAGATACGCAGTATTTT	CASSPRPGQDGADTQYF	TRBD1	NA	TRBJ2-3	TRBV7-3
TGTGCCAGCAGTGATGGCAGATTAAAGGGCTACACCTTC	CASSDGRLKGYTF	NA	NA	TRBJ1-2	TRBV2
TGTGCCAGCTCAACCCCCGGGACAACGAACACCGGGGAGCTGTTTTTT	CASSTPGTTNTGELFF	NA	once	TRBJ2-2	TRBV18
TGTGCCAGCAGCGCAGGGGGCACGGGAAACACCATATATTTT	CASSAGGTGNTIYF	TRBD1	NA	TRBJ1-3	TRBV5-6
TGTGCCAGCACACCGGGACAGGGATTCCCCGGTGCCACAGATACGCAGTATTTT	CASTPGQGFPGATDTQYF	TRBD1	NA	TRBJ2-3	TRBV7-9
TGTGCCAGCAGTGAAGCGCTTTCCGGGGACGAGCAGTACTTC	CASSEALSGDEQYF	NA	NA	TRBJ2-7	TRBV6-1
TGTGCCAGCAGCCCCTTTCGGACAGGGGAGGGAGGCTATGGCTACACCTTC	CASSPFRTGEGGYGYTF	TRBD1	NA	TRBJ1-2	TRBV2
TGCGCCAGCAGCTGGGGCGGAAAACAGGATGGCTACACCTTC	CASSWGGKQDGYTF	NA	once	TRBJ1-2	TRBV5-1
TGTGCCAGCAGCTCAGCGGGACGCTCCTACAATGAGCAGTTCTTC	CASSSAGRSYNEQFF	TRBD2	NA	TRBJ2-1	TRBV5-8
TGTGCCTGGAGTGTAAGCAGGACTTCTGACACACAAGAGACCCAGTACTTC	CAWSVSRTSDTQETQYF	NA	NA	TRBJ2-5	TRBV30
TGTGCCAGCAGGGGAGGACAGGGATATGGCTACACCTTC	CASRGGQGYGYTF	TRBD1	NA	TRBJ1-2	TRBV6-5
TGTGCCAGCAGGCCCCCAGGACAGGGAAAATACGAGCAGTACTTC	CASRPPGQGKYEQYF	TRBD1	NA	TRBJ2-7	TRBV27
TGCGCCAGCAGCCAAGACGGAGTCGGCTATGGCTACACCTTC	CASSQDGVGYGYTF	NA	NA	TRBJ1-2	TRBV4-3
TGTGCCAGTAGTATGGGAGGGACTTACACTGAAGCTTTCTTT	CASSMGGTYTEAFF	NA	NA	TRBJ1-1	TRBV19
TGCAGCGCGATACGTGGCCGGGACAGGGTTTCCTACGAGCAGTACTTC	CSAIRGRDRVSYEQYF	TRBD1	NA	TRBJ2-7	TRBV29-1
TGTGCCAGCAAGAGCGAGCAGTACTTC	CASKSEQYF	NA	once	TRBJ2-7	TRBV6-5
TGTGCCAGCAGCTTTGTATCTTACGAGCAGTACTTC	CASSFVSYEQYF	NA	once	TRBJ2-7	TRBV7-2